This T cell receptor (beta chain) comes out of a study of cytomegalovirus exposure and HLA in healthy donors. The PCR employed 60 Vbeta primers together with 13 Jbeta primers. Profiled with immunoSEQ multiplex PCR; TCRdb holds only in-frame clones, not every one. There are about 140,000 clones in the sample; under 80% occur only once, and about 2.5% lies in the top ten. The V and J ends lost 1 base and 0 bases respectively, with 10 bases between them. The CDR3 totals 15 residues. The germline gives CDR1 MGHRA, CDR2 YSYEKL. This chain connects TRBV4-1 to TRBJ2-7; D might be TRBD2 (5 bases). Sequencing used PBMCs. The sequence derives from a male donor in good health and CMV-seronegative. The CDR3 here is CASSQVDSSSYEQYF. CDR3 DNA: TGCGCCAGCAGCCAAGTGGACTCCTCCTCCTACGAGCAGTACTTC.